The sequence of this T cell receptor beta chain was determined in a study of blood T cells in healthy people across ages. This CDR3 spans 13 amino acids. Trimming took 1 base from V and 2 from J, leaving 5 bases between them. Sample-barcoded 5' priming and a J-beta primer mix drove a second PCR of roughly 7 to 11 cycles. Each CDR3 protein is one row after TCRdb ran MiXCR on the 5' RACE reads. This table has fewer than 750,000 distinct CDR3 sequences, 52% appearing once. Per individual sample, total RNA of at least 5 micrograms was extracted. Findings of the study overall: PBMCs were not sorted, which prevented a conclusive comparison of naive versus antigen-experienced cells. Long-lived donors exceeded aged donors in naive CD4+ cells and diversity. Researchers deemed the diversity estimates from one million T cells underestimates.

Details on this clonotype: Its antigen is as yet unknown.

This TCR was recovered from a woman older than 75 in good health. Sample: blood. J is TRBJ2-5 and V is TRBV12-3 or TRBV12-4; D is undetermined. The CDR3 DNA is TGTGCCAGCAGTTTAGAGAGGCAAGAGACCCAGTACTTC. Amino acids: CASSLERQETQYF.